A single sample is the source of the 15 T cell receptor beta chains below, sequenced in a study of blood T cells in healthy people across ages. Together with a sample-barcoded 5' primer, a J-beta primer mix was included in a second PCR lasting 7 to 11 cycles. TCRdb itself ran the 5' RACE reads through MiXCR, one entry per CDR3 protein. The profile shows over 1.5 million distinct CDR3 sequences, approximately 50% of them singletons. The sequenced material came from blood. The receptors shown here come from a woman aged 40 to 49 in good health.

V is TRBV20-1 and J is TRBJ2-5; TRBD2 matches at 7 bases. The CDR3 loop spans 18 amino acids. The V segment lost 0 bases and the J segment 2 bases; nucleotides outside the gene matches: 15. CDR1 is DFQATT, CDR2 SNEGSKA, per germline (reference sequence). CDR3 region: CSARDQPRGGRLQETQYF. CDR3 bases: TGCAGTGCTAGAGATCAACCCCGCGGCGGGAGATTACAAGAGACCCAGTACTTC.

This clonotype turned up a few times. This chain joins TRBV5-1 and TRBJ2-3; 8 bases fit TRBD2. V shed 4 bases, J shed 2 bases, and the junction held 9 bases outside the gene matches. In germline, CDR1 is SGHRS, CDR2 YFSETQ. This CDR3 is built from 16 residues. CDR3 sequence: CASSPRERGFTDTQYF. The CDR3 DNA follows: TGCGCCAGCAGCCCCCGGGAGCGGGGGTTCACAGATACGCAGTATTTT.

This clonotype was counted only a few times. This rearrangement joins TRBV4-2 to TRBJ2-5; D might be TRBD1 (6 bases). V dropped 0 bases and J dropped 5 bases, with 13 bases sitting between them. CDR1 and CDR2 (germline): LGHNA, YNFKEQ. The CDR3 is 15 amino acids. In DNA, the CDR3 is TGTGCCAGCAGCCAAGACTGGCAGGGGCACGAGACCCAGTACTTC. Translating gives CASSQDWQGHETQYF.

This rearrangement joins TRBV6-6 to TRBJ2-5, with D possibly matching TRBD2 (7 bases). CDR1 and CDR2 from the germline V gene are MNHNY and SVGAGI (reference sequence). V was clipped by 5 bases and J by 4 bases, with 20 bases between them. CDR3 length: 16 residues. In DNA, the CDR3 is TGTGCCAGCAGTGCCCCTCTTGGGGGGGCGCGAGAGACCCAGTACTTC. Its translation: CASSAPLGGARETQYF.

V is TRBV28 and J is TRBJ2-4, with D possibly being TRBD2 (6 bases). TRBJ2-7 matches the DNA end more closely, so the J call is doubtful. CDR1 is MDHEN, CDR2 SYDVKM, per germline. This CDR3 is built from 15 residues. The CDR3 DNA sequence: TGTGCCAGCAGTTTAGGTGGACTACCCACCGGCGAGCAGTACTTC. This sequence encodes CASSLGGLPTGEQYF.

This clonotype occurred a few times. The germline gene is not matched at one end of the junction; a read error may be the cause. The rearrangement uses TRBV24-1 and TRBJ1-2, with D tentatively TRBD1 (6 bases). This CDR3 spans 16 amino acids. Germline V gene sequence: CDR1 KGHDR, CDR2 SFDVKD. This chain's CDR3 is CAASEGGQLESYGYTF. The CDR3 DNA is TGTGCCGCCAGTGAAGGGGGACAACTGGAGAGTTATGGCTACACCTTC.

CDR3 sequence: CSAPVAQGVRETQYF. The CDR3 coding sequence is TGCAGTGCCCCGGTCGCGCAGGGGGTTCGAGAGACCCAGTACTTC. The rearrangement joins TRBV20-1 to TRBJ2-5, with TRBD1 matching 7 bases. Germline CDR1 is DFQATT and CDR2 is SNEGSKA (reference sequence). The CDR3 consists of 15 residues. J gave up 4 bases and V 6 bases, and 14 bases lay outside the gene matches.

This clonotype has only a few counts. The V gene is TRBV7-2, the J gene TRBJ2-7, with TRBD1 matching over 7 bases. The CDR3 totals 13 residues. V trimming: 4 bases; J trimming: 5 bases; junction bases outside the gene matches: 5. In germline, CDR1 is SGHTA, CDR2 FQGNSA. For the CDR3, the DNA is TGTGCCAGCAGCTCGACAGGGCACAACGAGCAGTACTTC. It encodes CASSSTGHNEQYF.

This chain joins TRBV28 and TRBJ2-1; tentatively, D is TRBD1 (5 bases). Judging by the DNA end, TRBJ2-7 fits better; the J call may be wrong. Germline-derived CDR1 and CDR2 are MDHEN and SYDVKM. The CDR3 consists of 15 residues. The CDR3 DNA sequence: TGTGCCAGCAGTCGAAGGGGCCTCTCCTACAATGAGCAGTACTTC. Protein: CASSRRGLSYNEQYF.

This clonotype was detected a few times. The chain employs TRBV7-9 and TRBJ2-5; no reliable D call. Germline CDR1 and CDR2: SEHNR and FQNEAQ (reference sequence). The V end was cut by 5 bases, the J end by 1 base, with 11 bases between. The length of the CDR3 is 14 residues. The CDR3, as DNA: TGTGCCAGCAGCCCCCCCGAGGTCCAAGAGACCCAGTACTTC. Translated, it gives CASSPPEVQETQYF.

This chain joins TRBV7-2 and TRBJ2-1, with 10 bases fitting TRBD2. Germline V gene sequence: CDR1 SGHTA, CDR2 FQGNSA. This CDR3 spans 15 amino acids. Losses at the gene ends were 5 bases for V and 10 bases for J; bases not matched to a gene: 11. CDR3 in DNA: TGTGCCAGCAGCCCCCGAGCGGGGGGGCAAGAAGAGCAGTTCTTC. As protein: CASSPRAGGQEEQFF.

V is TRBV12-3 or TRBV12-4 and J is TRBJ1-5; D not resolved. The germline V and J ends were trimmed by 2 bases and 3 bases, with 11 bases remaining between them. The CDR3 runs to 15 residues. Here the CDR3 DNA reads TGTGCCAGCAGTTTAACCGGACGGTACAATCAGCCCCAGCATTTT. It specifies CASSLTGRYNQPQHF.

The chain joins TRBV7-9 to TRBJ2-7; D not certain. Germline lookup yields CDR1 SEHNR and CDR2 FQNEAQ (reference sequence). CDR3 length: 12 amino acids. V was pared by 3 bases and J by 7 bases, with 10 bases between. The CDR3 spells CASSFSLNEQYF. CDR3 nucleotide sequence: TGTGCCAGCAGCTTTAGTCTAAATGAGCAGTACTTC.

The chain has TRBV6-1 and TRBJ2-7, with a weak D call TRBD1 (6 bases). Germline CDR1 MNHNS, CDR2 SASEGT. The CDR3 length is 14 residues. Deletions cut 3 bases from V and 3 bases from J, with 12 bases between. In DNA, the CDR3 is TGTGCCAGCAGTGATCGAACAGGGAACTACGAGCAGTACTTC. Translated: CASSDRTGNYEQYF.

Note on this clonotype: A far bigger clonotype differs at one base, so this is likely a read error. This chain links TRBV6-6 with TRBJ2-5; D uncertain. Trimming stripped 5 bases from V and 2 bases from J, with 9 bases between. The CDR3 is 13 amino acids. Germline CDR1 MNHNY, CDR2 SVGAGI (reference sequence). The CDR3 coding sequence is TGTGCCAGCAGTCCTCAGGAGCAAGAGACCCAGTACTTC. It yields the protein CASSPQEQETQYF.